These 11 T cell receptor beta chains were all obtained from the same sample, sequenced in a study of T cells in Graves' hyperthyroidism and ophthalmopathy. The investigators amplified TCR beta CDR3 regions from RNA transcripts. Primed by the HTBI set, a first-round RT-PCR was run on the TCR CDR3. TCRdb re-derived calls from the multiplex PCR reads in MiXCR, one entry per CDR3 protein. Of approximately 600,000 distinct CDR3 sequences in the sample, about a fifth were seen once. Sequenced sample: blood. These receptors all come from a young man with Graves' ophthalmopathy.

This clonotype was seen only a few times. The rearrangement joins TRBV30 to TRBJ2-5, with TRBD2 matching over 8 bases. The CDR3 sequence is 16 residues long. Per germline, CDR1 GTSNPN and CDR2 SVGIG (reference sequence). J gave up 5 bases and V 4 bases, and 15 bases lay outside the gene matches. CDR3 loop: CAWTPFQRERGETQYF. For the CDR3, the DNA is TGTGCCTGGACCCCCTTCCAGCGGGAGAGGGGTGAGACCCAGTACTTC.

This clonotype has a handful of counts. The chain uses TRBV7-8 and TRBJ1-5; D may be TRBD1 (5 bases). Per the germline V gene, CDR1 is SGHVS and CDR2 is FQNEAQ. V shed 0 bases and J shed 6 bases, with 6 bases lying between them. CDR3 length: 13 residues. Written as DNA, the CDR3 is TGTGCCAGCAGCTTAGCCAGGGCTCAGCCCCAGCATTTT. This codes for CASSLARAQPQHF. Together with reference TRBV7-8 and TRBJ1-5, the CDR3 gives the full variable domain: GAGVSQSPRYKVAKRGQDVALRCDPISGHVSLFWYQQALGQGPEFLTYFQNEAQLDKSGLPSDRFFAERPEGSVSTLKIQRTQQEDSAVYLCASSLARAQPQHFGDGTRLSIL.

The sample holds many counts of this clonotype. V and J are TRBV13 and TRBJ2-7; 9 bases are shared with TRBD2. Per germline, CDR1 PRHDT and CDR2 FYEKMQ (reference sequence). With V trimmed by 5 bases and J by 5 bases, 10 bases remained unmatched. CDR3 size: 15 residues. The CDR3 region has the DNA TGTGCCAGCAGCCCGACCGGGACTAGCCCCAACGAGCAGTACTTC. It encodes CASSPTGTSPNEQYF. Full variable domain (rest looked up from reference TRBV13 and TRBJ2-7): AAGVIQSPRHLIKEKRETATLKCYPIPRHDTVYWYQQGPGQDPQFLISFYEKMQSDKGSIPDRFSAQQFSDYHSELNMSSLELGDSALYFCASSPTGTSPNEQYFGPGTRLTVT.

This rearrangement joins TRBV19 to TRBJ2-1; D uncertain. The CDR3 totals 15 residues. V shed 0 bases and J shed 0 bases, with 6 bases lying between them. Per the germline V gene, CDR1 is LNHDA and CDR2 is SQIVND (reference sequence). The CDR3 DNA is TGTGCCAGTAGTATAGACAGCAGCTCCTACAATGAGCAGTTCTTC. This gives the protein CASSIDSSSYNEQFF.

The rearrangement joins TRBV7-2 to TRBJ2-5; 11 bases fit TRBD2. CDR3 length: 17 amino acids. From germline, CDR1 is SGHTA and CDR2 FQGNSA. V was pared by 3 bases and J by 4 bases, with 10 bases of the junction left unmatched. CDR3 sequence (DNA): TGTGCCAGCAGCTTGGGGACTAGCGGCCCAACCACAGAGACCCAGTACTTC. The encoded protein is CASSLGTSGPTTETQYF.

The rearrangement joins TRBV6-1 to TRBJ2-1; D is undetermined. V lost 6 bases to trimming and J lost 6 bases, with 12 bases between them. This CDR3 region has 13 residues. Germline values: CDR1 MNHNS, CDR2 SASEGT. In DNA form, the CDR3 reads TGTGCCAGCAGCCCACTTAACCGCAATGAGCAGTTCTTC. It specifies CASSPLNRNEQFF.

This clonotype was picked up a small number of times. The J gene is TRBJ2-7, the V gene TRBV5-1; D is possibly TRBD1 (5 bases). V dropped 0 bases and J dropped 2 bases, with 9 bases sitting between them. Germline CDR1 reads SGHRS; CDR2 reads YFSETQ. CDR3 length equals 14 residues. The CDR3 here is CASSLDVGPYEQYF. The CDR3 DNA is TGCGCCAGCAGCTTGGATGTGGGGCCCTACGAGCAGTACTTC.

Comment on this clonotype: One end of the junction varies from germline; a read error may be responsible. This chain uses TRBV28 with TRBJ1-1; D remains ambiguous. CDR1 is MDHEN, CDR2 SYDVKM, per germline. CDR3 length equals 12 residues. The CDR3 bases are TGTGTCAGCTATGACCCTGCCACTGAAGCTTTCTTT. This codes for CVSYDPATEAFF.

V is TRBV29-1 and J is TRBJ2-1; 11 bases are a match to TRBD2. This CDR3 has 17 amino acids. V shed 2 bases and J 7 bases; nucleotides not matched to a gene: 13. Germline CDR1 reads SQVTM; CDR2 reads ANQGSEA. Here the CDR3 DNA reads TGCAGCGTTGAAACGGTTTTACTAGCGGGAGTTTGGAATGAGCAGTTCTTC. This gives the protein CSVETVLLAGVWNEQFF.

With respect to this clonotype: Given a much more abundant clone one base away, this may be a read error. This rearrangement joins TRBV28 to TRBJ1-4; unclear D gene. In germline, CDR1 is MDHEN, CDR2 SYDVKM. CDR3 length: 20 amino acids. V lost 1 base to trimming and J lost 2 bases, with 23 bases between them. CDR3 loop: CASSLYRRADGATTNEKLFF. The CDR3 nucleotides read TGTGCCAGCAGTTTATATCGTCGGGCGGACGGAGCGACGACTAATGAAAAACTGTTTTTT.

The chain links TRBV15 to TRBJ2-7, with 7 bases matching TRBD2. The ends lost 2 bases at V and 5 bases at J; junction bases unmatched: 12. The CDR3 totals 16 residues. Germline CDR1 is LNHNV and CDR2 is YYDKDF (reference sequence). CDR3 amino acids: CATSRRSGGGFDEQYF. CDR3 DNA sequence: TGTGCCACCAGCAGACGTTCCGGGGGAGGGTTCGACGAGCAGTACTTC.